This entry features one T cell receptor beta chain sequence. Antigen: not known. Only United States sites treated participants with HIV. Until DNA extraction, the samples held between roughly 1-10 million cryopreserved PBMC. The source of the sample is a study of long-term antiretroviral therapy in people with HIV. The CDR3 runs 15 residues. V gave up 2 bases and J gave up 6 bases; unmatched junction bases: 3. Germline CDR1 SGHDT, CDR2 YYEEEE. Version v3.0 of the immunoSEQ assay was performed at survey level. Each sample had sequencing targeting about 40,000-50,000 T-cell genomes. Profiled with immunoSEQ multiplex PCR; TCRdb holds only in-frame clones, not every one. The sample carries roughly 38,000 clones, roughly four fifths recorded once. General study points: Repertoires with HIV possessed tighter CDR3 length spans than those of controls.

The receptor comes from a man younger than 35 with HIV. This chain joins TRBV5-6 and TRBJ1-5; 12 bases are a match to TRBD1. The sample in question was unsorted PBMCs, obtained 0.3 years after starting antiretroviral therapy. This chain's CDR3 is CASSFGTGGTQPQHF. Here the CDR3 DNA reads TGTGCCAGCAGCTTCGGGACAGGGGGCACTCAGCCCCAGCATTTT.